A single T cell receptor (beta chain) is shown here with its context. The entry originates in a study of control samples from healthy donors and cancer patients. Clones were read by immunoSEQ multiplex PCR, and TCRdb kept only the in-frame ones, dropping some. Here the sample spans approximately 170,000 clones, just under 95% being singletons. With V trimmed by 2 bases and J by 0 bases, 14 bases remained unmatched. CDR1 is GTSNPN, CDR2 SVGIG, per germline (reference sequence). CDR3 length equals 20 residues. The J gene is TRBJ1-6, the V gene TRBV30; 9 nucleotides align to TRBD1. This clonotype originated in a woman aged 55-69 years in good health. Specimen: blood. The CDR3 protein is CAWSTGQGITIISYNSPLHF. DNA of the CDR3: TGTGCCTGGAGTACTGGACAGGGGATTACAATTATCTCCTATAATTCACCCCTCCACTTT.